Each of the 19 T cell receptor beta chains below was sequenced from the same sample in a study of T cell repertoires in cytomegalovirus infection. Their antigen targets remain unknown. One entry per CDR3 protein results from TCRdb running MiXCR on the reads. The repertoire consists of some 120,000 distinct CDR3 sequences, with about 9.4% occurring once and the leading ten covering 31%. Specimen: PBMCs, sequenced either directly or after in vitro stimulation (not recorded which). These receptors were obtained from a human donor in good health (CMV status not recorded). Some clones in this sample may be carry-over from other donors' samples.

This clonotype showed up just a few times. This chain connects TRBV7-2 to TRBJ2-7; 10 nucleotides line up with TRBD2. The CDR3 totals 15 residues. Germline assignment: CDR1 SGHTA and CDR2 FQGNSA. The V segment lost 4 bases and the J segment 5 bases; nucleotides outside the gene matches: 8. The CDR3 sequence is CASSSPGLAKNEQYF. For the CDR3, the DNA is TGTGCCAGCAGCTCTCCGGGACTAGCGAAAAACGAGCAGTACTTC. Variable domain in full (rest from reference TRBV7-2 and TRBJ2-7): GAGVSQSPSNKVTEKGKDVELRCDPISGHTALYWYRQSLGQGLEFLIYFQGNSAPDKSGLPSDRFSAERTGGSVSTLTIQRTQQEDSAVYLCASSSPGLAKNEQYFGPGTRLTVT.

This chain uses TRBV27 with TRBJ2-6; 9 positions agree with TRBD1. This CDR3 has 21 amino acids. Germline lookup yields CDR1 MNHEY and CDR2 SMNVEV (reference sequence). Unmatched junction bases numbered 14, after V lost 1 base and J lost 1 base. The CDR3 sequence: CASSLLGPRTGERSGANVLTF. The CDR3 bases are TGTGCCAGCAGTTTATTAGGTCCGCGGACAGGGGAGAGGTCTGGGGCCAACGTCCTGACTTTC.

A few counts support this clonotype. The chain links TRBV29-1 to TRBJ2-5; D is unresolved. The ends were cut back, 7 bases at V and 2 bases at J, with 11 bases in the middle. CDR1 and CDR2 (germline): SQVTM, ANQGSEA. The length of the CDR3 is 12 residues. The CDR3 DNA follows: TGCAGCGCCGCTCCCGTTCAAGAGACCCAGTACTTC. Residues: CSAAPVQETQYF.

The sample holds many counts of this clonotype. The rearrangement joins TRBV23-1 to TRBJ1-1; 8 bases match TRBD1. TRBV23-1 is annotated as an ORF whose role is uncertain. CDR3 length: 20 residues. With V trimmed by 2 bases and J by 2 bases, 19 bases remained unmatched. The CDR3 DNA sequence: TGCGCCAGCAGTCAACCCGCCTGGGACAGGTCAGACGGGGGAAACACTGAAGCTTTCTTT. This encodes CASSQPAWDRSDGGNTEAFF.

This clonotype was seen repeatedly, ten times or more. The V and J genes are TRBV7-2 and TRBJ1-5; D is uncertain. This CDR3 is 14 amino acids long. The germline V and J ends were trimmed by 5 bases and 2 bases, with 10 bases remaining between them. Germline V CDR1 and CDR2: SGHTA, FQGNSA. This chain's CDR3 is CASSPGRGNQPQHF. The CDR3 DNA follows: TGTGCCAGCAGCCCTGGTAGGGGCAATCAGCCCCAGCATTTT.

This clonotype was recorded a few times. This chain connects TRBV20-1 to TRBJ2-2, with a tentative D call TRBD2 (6 bases). Trimming pared 0 bases from V and 7 bases from J, leaving 6 bases between. Looked up from germline, CDR1 is DFQATT and CDR2 is SNEGSKA (reference sequence). CDR3 length: 12 residues. Written as DNA, the CDR3 is TGCAGTGCTAGAGACGGGGGCGGGGAGCTGTTTTTT. Residues: CSARDGGGELFF.

This chain uses TRBV19 with TRBJ2-1; 9 bases are shared with TRBD2. J gave up 9 bases and V 3 bases, and 6 bases lay outside the gene matches. This CDR3 spans 14 amino acids. Per the germline V gene, CDR1 is LNHDA and CDR2 is SQIVND (reference sequence). Written as DNA, the CDR3 is TGTGCCAGTAGTATCCGGACTAGCGTAAGTGAGCAGTTCTTC. This translates into CASSIRTSVSEQFF.

There are many counts of this clonotype. V usage is TRBV28 and J usage is TRBJ1-4; no reliable D call. CDR1 is MDHEN, CDR2 SYDVKM, per germline. Trimming pared 3 bases from V and 7 bases from J, leaving 18 bases between. The CDR3 has 16 residues. The CDR3 loop is CASSLVAQSRSEKLFF. The CDR3 DNA follows: TGTGCCAGCAGTTTGGTGGCCCAGAGTCGCAGTGAAAAACTGTTTTTT.

There are a few counts of this clonotype. V and J are TRBV6-6 and TRBJ1-3, with no clear D. V was clipped by 0 bases and J by 0 bases, with 9 bases between them. This CDR3 comprises 16 residues. Germline V lookup: CDR1 MNHNY, CDR2 SVGAGI (reference sequence). CDR3 nucleotide sequence: TGTGCCAGCAGTTACTCGAGGTGGGACTCTGGAAACACCATATATTTT. Translation: CASSYSRWDSGNTIYF.

This clonotype was counted a few times. This chain joins TRBV6-6 and TRBJ2-3, with TRBD2 matching 9 bases. The germline CDR1 and CDR2 sequences are MNHNY and SVGAGI (reference sequence). The CDR3 loop spans 16 amino acids. With 0 bases clipped from V and 3 bases from J, the junction kept 4 bases outside the gene matches. The CDR3 here is CASSYSVSGSTDTQYF. The CDR3 region has the DNA TGTGCCAGCAGTTACTCGGTTAGCGGGAGTACAGATACGCAGTATTTT.

This clonotype was counted many times. V usage is TRBV12-3 or TRBV12-4 and J usage is TRBJ1-4; D remains ambiguous. V was shortened by 6 bases and J by 15 bases, with 17 bases between the two germline ends. CDR3 length: 12 residues. The CDR3 bases are TGTGCCAGCAGCCACCCGACTCCCAAGGTGTTTTTT. Protein: CASSHPTPKVFF.

This clonotype showed up many times. V is TRBV7-9 and J is TRBJ2-3; 7 positions agree with TRBD1. From germline, CDR1 is SEHNR and CDR2 FQNEAQ (reference sequence). This CDR3 has 17 amino acids. J was trimmed by 2 bases and V by 0 bases; bases with no gene match: 8. The CDR3 sequence is CASSLAPGTDLTDTQYF. CDR3 nucleotides: TGTGCCAGCAGCTTAGCGCCGGGGACAGACCTCACAGATACGCAGTATTTT.

V usage is TRBV9 and J usage is TRBJ2-5; D possibly corresponds to TRBD2 (8 bases). CDR3 size: 18 residues. Trimming took off 5 bases at V and 0 bases at J, with 23 bases between the two ends. The germline V gene encodes CDR1 SGDLS and CDR2 YYNGEE. The CDR3 is CASSFKGAGGRNQETQYF. CDR3 DNA sequence: TGTGCCAGCAGTTTCAAGGGGGCTGGCGGGAGGAACCAAGAGACCCAGTACTTC.

The chain has TRBV7-2 and TRBJ2-7; the D gene is possibly TRBD2 (6 bases). Germline CDR1 is SGHTA and CDR2 is FQGNSA. Trimming removed 1 base from V and 8 bases from J, with 12 bases in between. This CDR3 contains 13 residues. The DNA of the CDR3 is TGTGCCAGCAGCTTAGGGGGGACTGACAAGCAGTACTTC. Its translation is CASSLGGTDKQYF.

This clonotype showed up many times. The CDR3 DNA reads as TGTGCCAGCAGCCCTTGGGATAGCGGGTACCGAAACAATGAGCAGTTCTTC. Its translation is CASSPWDSGYRNNEQFF. The gene calls are TRBV7-6 and TRBJ2-1, with 7 bases matching TRBD2. Trimming took 5 bases from V and 5 from J; bases not matched to a gene: 15. The germline CDR1 and CDR2 sequences are SGHVS and FNYEAQ. There are 17 residues in the CDR3.

V is TRBV7-8 and J is TRBJ2-7; 7 nucleotides align to TRBD2. Germline assignment: CDR1 SGHVS and CDR2 FQNEAQ. Unmatched junction bases numbered 11, after V lost 5 bases and J lost 4 bases. CDR3 size: 15 residues. The DNA for the CDR3 is TGTGCCAGCAGCCCTACTAGCGAAGGCCCTTACGAGCAGTACGTC. Its translation: CASSPTSEGPYEQYV.

This clonotype was detected ten times or more. Its ends do not fully match the called genes, so a read error is possible. The chain is built from TRBV7-7 and TRBJ2-5; 7 bases fit TRBD2. The germline V gene has CDR1 SSHAT and CDR2 FNYEAQ (reference sequence). The length of the CDR3 is 15 residues. This CDR3 reads CASSLGLAAQETQYF. In nucleotides, the CDR3 is TGTGCTAGCAGCTTAGGGCTAGCGGCCCAAGAGACCCAGTACTTC.

This clonotype was counted many times. This chain links TRBV7-2 with TRBJ1-6, with D unclear. This CDR3 comprises 12 residues. The V end was cut by 3 bases, the J end by 8 bases, with 5 bases between. Germline CDR1 SGHTA, CDR2 FQGNSA. This chain's CDR3 is CASSLRDSPLHF. In DNA form, the CDR3 reads TGTGCCAGCAGCTTGAGGGATTCACCCCTCCACTTT.

This clonotype has just a few counts. The V gene is TRBV9, the J gene TRBJ1-1, with 7 positions matching TRBD1. Germline V gene lookup returns CDR1 SGDLS and CDR2 YYNGEE. This CDR3 comprises 14 residues. The trim removed 4 bases at V and 5 bases at J, leaving 8 bases unmatched. This chain's CDR3 is CASSFTGEGTEAFF. The CDR3 DNA reads TGTGCCAGCAGCTTCACAGGGGAGGGGACTGAAGCTTTCTTT.